The subject of this entry is one TCR beta chain. Its antigen is not known. The CDR3 spans 13 residues. CDR1 and CDR2 (germline): SQVTM, ANQGSEA. The V end was cut by 4 bases, the J end by 4 bases, with 11 bases between. This specimen comes from a study of a mutant IDH1 vaccine in newly diagnosed glioma. At the level of the study: The start of vaccination came 4-6 weeks after radiotherapy alone, or with temozolomide cycles.

Method: immunoSEQ multiplex PCR; TCRdb's copy keeps in-frame clones and lacks some. Seen here are fewer than 40,000 clones, 55% to 60% observed once, and the top ten hold approximately 10%. The study, taken as a whole, reports: Pseudoprogression apparently lacked any relation to changes in top peripheral T cell clonotypes.

The time point denotes: week 5, during vaccination. The vaccine gave 300 ug of a 20-mer mutant IDH1 peptide subcutaneously per dose. The source material was PBMCs, sampled from a glioma patient whose treatment included an IDH1 peptide vaccine. V gene TRBV29-1 combines with J gene TRBJ2-1; D perhaps matches TRBD2 (5 bases). This receptor was obtained from a woman aged 18-35 years with glioma. CDR3 sequence: CSVVGLRYNEQFF. CDR3 nucleotides: TGCAGCGTTGTAGGACTCAGATACAATGAGCAGTTCTTC.